Described below is a single T cell receptor beta chain sequence and its context. Its antigen is still unknown. V lost 0 bases and J 7 bases, leaving 20 bases between the germline ends. Germline lookup yields CDR1 SGHRS and CDR2 YFSETQ. The CDR3 consists of 16 residues. The sample belongs to a study of blood T cells in healthy people across ages. Study outcomes and limitations: Not knowing donor CMV status may have confounded expanded clonotype changes. Both naive CD4+ cell counts and diversity were greater in long-lived donors than in aged donors.

A second about 7 to 11 cycle PCR used barcoded and J-beta primers. The yield of each sample was at least 2.5 million CDR3-containing paired-end reads. TCRdb recomputed calls from the 5' RACE reads with MiXCR, one row per CDR3 protein. The table includes nearly 1 million distinct CDR3 sequences, roughly 51% detected once. A minimum of 7 million PBMCs was isolated per sample. The chain carries TRBV5-1 and TRBJ2-7; a weak D match, TRBD2 (5 bases). Source material: blood. The receptor's source is a woman in her sixties or seventies in good health. CDR3 loop: CASSLGLSSDYNEQYF. CDR3 nucleotide sequence: TGCGCCAGCAGCTTGGGGTTAAGTAGCGACTACAATGAGCAGTACTTC. Full variable domain (rest looked up from reference TRBV5-1 and TRBJ2-7): KAGVTQTPRYLIKTRGQQVTLSCSPISGHRSVSWYQQTPGQGLQFLFEYFSETQRNKGNFPGRFSGRQFSNSRSEMNVSTLELGDSALYLCASSLGLSSDYNEQYFGPGTRLTVT.